The rows below give T cell receptor beta chains drawn from one sample of a study of cytomegalovirus exposure and HLA in healthy donors. TCRdb's copy holds only in-frame clones and misses some; the assay was immunoSEQ multiplex PCR. The sample has around 160,000 clones; around 86% are singletons. The sequencing input was PBMCs. The receptors here all came from a man aged 50-60 years in good health and CMV-seropositive. Each CDR3 is given with its conserved first and last residue. The D gene is left open where the match is weak. Part of the rows lack a size; the others show once, few, many or a class for expanded clones.

clone size: .; D gene: TRBD2; J gene: TRBJ2-1; V gene: TRBV9; CDR3 protein: CASSVGGAEQFF; CDR3 DNA: TGTGCCAGCAGCGTCGGGGGGGCGGAGCAGTTCTTC
clone size: once; D gene: .; J gene: TRBJ2-7; V gene: TRBV7-2; CDR3 protein: CASSGGQGRTYEQYF; CDR3 DNA: TGTGCCAGCAGCGGAGGGCAGGGAAGAACCTACGAGCAGTACTTC
clone size: once; D gene: TRBD1; J gene: TRBJ1-6; V gene: TRBV6-6; CDR3 protein: CASTRYRTGHNSPLHF; CDR3 DNA: TGTGCCAGCACCCGATACCGGACAGGACATAATTCACCCCTCCACTTT
clone size: .; D gene: .; J gene: TRBJ1-5; V gene: TRBV18; CDR3 protein: CASSPDLTVPKGPQHF; CDR3 DNA: TGTGCCAGCTCACCCGACCTGACAGTCCCTAAGGGGCCCCAGCATTTT
clone size: .; D gene: .; J gene: TRBJ2-7; V gene: TRBV5-4; CDR3 protein: CASSLSGGSYEQYF; CDR3 DNA: TGTGCCAGCAGCTTGAGTGGGGGGAGCTACGAGCAGTACTTC
clone size: once; D gene: TRBD2; J gene: TRBJ2-7; V gene: TRBV6-5; CDR3 protein: CASKAGDASSYEQYF; CDR3 DNA: TGTGCCAGCAAAGCGGGGGACGCCAGCTCCTACGAGCAGTACTTC
clone size: .; D gene: TRBD2; J gene: TRBJ2-5; V gene: TRBV5-8; CDR3 protein: CASSSGTSGEETQYF; CDR3 DNA: TGTGCCAGCAGCTCGGGGACTAGCGGGGAAGAGACCCAGTACTTC
clone size: .; D gene: .; J gene: TRBJ1-5; V gene: TRBV28; CDR3 protein: CASSLMVGNQPQHF; CDR3 DNA: TGTGCCAGCAGTTTGATGGTAGGCAATCAGCCCCAGCATTTT
clone size: .; D gene: .; J gene: TRBJ1-1; V gene: TRBV5-4; CDR3 protein: CASSLWTRVFFF; CDR3 DNA: TGTGCCAGCAGCTTGTGGACACGGGTCTTTTTCTTT
clone size: .; D gene: .; J gene: TRBJ2-7; V gene: TRBV12-2; CDR3 protein: CASRSYSGLQVREQYF; CDR3 DNA: TGTGCAAGTCGCTCTTACTCCGGGCTACAGGTCCGTGAGCAGTACTTC
clone size: once; D gene: TRBD1; J gene: TRBJ1-5; V gene: TRBV15; CDR3 protein: CATSDRGGNQPQHF; CDR3 DNA: TGTGCCACCAGCGACAGGGGAGGGAATCAGCCCCAGCATTTT
clone size: .; D gene: .; J gene: TRBJ2-7; V gene: TRBV6-6; CDR3 protein: CASSYELVYEQYF; CDR3 DNA: TGTGCCAGCAGTTACGAACTGGTCTACGAGCAGTACTTC
clone size: .; D gene: .; J gene: TRBJ2-7; V gene: TRBV27; CDR3 protein: CASSPMGAYEQYF; CDR3 DNA: TGTGCCAGCAGTCCTATGGGGGCCTACGAGCAGTACTTC
clone size: .; D gene: .; J gene: TRBJ1-2; V gene: TRBV5-6; CDR3 protein: CASSLAAGANYGYTF; CDR3 DNA: TGTGCCAGCAGCTTGGCGGCAGGGGCCAACTATGGCTACACCTTC
clone size: .; D gene: .; J gene: TRBJ1-4; V gene: TRBV6-5; CDR3 protein: CATRSPTTNEKLFF; CDR3 DNA: TGTGCCACCCGGAGTCCGACAACTAATGAAAAACTGTTTTTT
clone size: few; D gene: .; J gene: TRBJ2-7; V gene: TRBV4-2; CDR3 protein: CASSQGELPSYEQYF; CDR3 DNA: TGTGCCAGCAGCCAAGGGGAGTTGCCATCCTACGAGCAGTACTTC
clone size: .; D gene: TRBD2; J gene: TRBJ2-1; V gene: TRBV14; CDR3 protein: CASSPSGRVGEQFF; CDR3 DNA: TGTGCCAGCAGCCCTAGCGGGAGGGTAGGTGAGCAGTTCTTC
clone size: .; D gene: .; J gene: TRBJ1-4; V gene: TRBV29-1; CDR3 protein: CSVSVSEKLFF; CDR3 DNA: TGCAGCGTTAGTGTTAGTGAAAAACTGTTTTTT
clone size: .; D gene: .; J gene: TRBJ2-7; V gene: TRBV30; CDR3 protein: CAWGGGEGEQYF; CDR3 DNA: TGTGCCTGGGGAGGGGGGGAAGGTGAGCAGTACTTC
clone size: .; D gene: .; J gene: TRBJ2-7; V gene: TRBV6-1; CDR3 protein: CASRWTNIYEQYF; CDR3 DNA: TGTGCCAGCAGGTGGACAAATATCTACGAGCAGTACTTC
clone size: .; D gene: TRBD1; J gene: TRBJ2-1; V gene: TRBV4-1; CDR3 protein: CASSQAVPGQGNNEQFF; CDR3 DNA: TGCGCCAGCAGCCAAGCGGTTCCAGGACAGGGCAACAATGAGCAGTTCTTC
clone size: .; D gene: .; J gene: TRBJ1-2; V gene: TRBV2; CDR3 protein: CASSPQTANAYGYTF; CDR3 DNA: TGTGCCAGCAGCCCACAGACGGCTAATGCCTATGGCTACACCTTC
clone size: .; D gene: .; J gene: TRBJ1-2; V gene: TRBV23-1; CDR3 protein: CASSPSEEGYTF; CDR3 DNA: TGCGCCAGCAGTCCTTCGGAGGAGGGCTACACCTTC
clone size: once; D gene: TRBD2; J gene: TRBJ2-5; V gene: TRBV18; CDR3 protein: CASSPPLAGQETQYF; CDR3 DNA: TGTGCCAGCTCACCACCCCTAGCGGGGCAAGAGACCCAGTACTTC